What follows are 5 T cell receptor beta chains derived from one specimen sequenced in a study of cytomegalovirus exposure and HLA in healthy donors. In the PCR, 60 Vbeta and 13 Jbeta primers were used. The repertoire was sequenced with immunoSEQ multiplex PCR; TCRdb's copy has only in-frame clones and lacks some. This table has fewer than 200,000 clones, 70% to 85% appearing once. Sequenced sample: PBMCs. These receptor sequences come from a girl aged 2 to 10 in good health and CMV-seropositive.

V usage is TRBV4-2 and J usage is TRBJ1-5, with D perhaps TRBD1 (5 bases). This CDR3 is built from 19 residues. V was cut by 0 bases and J by 0 bases, with 18 bases left in between. Germline loops: CDR1 LGHNA, CDR2 YNFKEQ. The CDR3 reads CASSQDYRRGRSSNQPQHF. CDR3 DNA: TGTGCCAGCAGCCAAGATTACCGAAGGGGCCGGAGTAGCAATCAGCCCCAGCATTTT.

The rearrangement uses TRBV29-1 and TRBJ1-1, with D tentatively TRBD1 (5 bases). This CDR3 has 14 amino acids. V was trimmed by 5 bases and J by 7 bases, leaving 20 bases between them. Germline V lookup: CDR1 SQVTM, CDR2 ANQGSEA. The CDR3 reads CSVQGPVARLEAFF. CDR3 bases: TGCAGCGTTCAGGGTCCGGTAGCTAGGCTTGAAGCTTTCTTT.

The genes are TRBV29-1 and TRBJ2-7, with D hard to call. Germline V gene sequence: CDR1 SQVTM, CDR2 ANQGSEA. This CDR3 region has 12 residues. With 3 bases removed from V and 5 bases from J, the gap between germline ends came to 11 bases. CDR3 DNA: TGCAGCGTTGAGAGGAGCTGGGACGAGCAGTACTTC. This translates into CSVERSWDEQYF.

The chain combines TRBV30 with TRBJ1-6, with D perhaps matching TRBD1 (6 bases). CDR1 and CDR2 (germline): GTSNPN, SVGIG (reference sequence). The CDR3 covers 15 residues. Trimming took 2 bases from V and 3 from J, leaving 11 bases between them. DNA for the CDR3: TGTGCCTGGAGTCCACAGGGAAACTATAATTCACCCCTCCACTTT. It translates to CAWSPQGNYNSPLHF.

The gene calls are TRBV19 and TRBJ2-1; 9 bases align to TRBD1. The CDR3 runs 15 residues. V trimming: 6 bases; J trimming: 6 bases; junction bases outside the gene matches: 9. CDR1 and CDR2 (germline): LNHDA, SQIVND (reference sequence). The DNA of the CDR3 is TGTGCCAGTAGAGCAGCGGACAGGGGTTCCAATGAGCAGTTCTTC. It specifies CASRAADRGSNEQFF.